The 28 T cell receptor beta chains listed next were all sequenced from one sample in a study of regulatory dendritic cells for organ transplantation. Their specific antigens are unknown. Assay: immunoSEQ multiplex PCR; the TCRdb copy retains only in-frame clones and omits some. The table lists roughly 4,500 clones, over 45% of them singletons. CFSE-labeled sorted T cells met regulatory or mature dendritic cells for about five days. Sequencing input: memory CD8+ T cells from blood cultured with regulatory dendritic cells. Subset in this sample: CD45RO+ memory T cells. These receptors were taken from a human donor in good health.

The CDR3 DNA reads TGTGCCAGTAGTATTGGAGCGGGGTACTACAATGAGCAGTTCTTC. Amino acids: CASSIGAGYYNEQFF. This chain links TRBV19 with TRBJ2-1, with 7 bases identical to TRBD2. With V trimmed by 3 bases and J by 3 bases, 5 bases remained unmatched. Germline V CDR1 and CDR2: LNHDA, SQIVND (reference sequence). This CDR3 has 15 amino acids.

The CDR3 sequence: CASSLFLGDRIYGYTF. The CDR3 DNA reads TGTGCCAGCAGCTTGTTTTTGGGGGACAGGATCTATGGCTACACCTTC. The chain has TRBV5-8 and TRBJ1-2; 8 nucleotides agree with TRBD1. After removal of 1 base from V and 4 bases from J, the junction contained 9 bases not matched to a gene. Per germline, CDR1 SGHTS and CDR2 YDEGEE. The CDR3 is made up of 16 amino acids.

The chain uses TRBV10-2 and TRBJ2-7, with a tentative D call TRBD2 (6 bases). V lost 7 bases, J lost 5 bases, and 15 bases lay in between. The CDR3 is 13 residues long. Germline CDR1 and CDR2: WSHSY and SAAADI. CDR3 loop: CASKSDYRDEQYF. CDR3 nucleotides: TGCGCCAGCAAATCGGACTACCGAGACGAGCAGTACTTC.

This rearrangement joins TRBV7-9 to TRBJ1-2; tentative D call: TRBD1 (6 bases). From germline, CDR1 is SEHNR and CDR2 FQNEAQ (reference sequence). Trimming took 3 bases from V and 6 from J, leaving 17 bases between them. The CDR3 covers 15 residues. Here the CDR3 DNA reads TGTGCCAGCAGCTTCTTGGCAGGGGAGGGGGATGGCTACACCTTC. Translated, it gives CASSFLAGEGDGYTF.

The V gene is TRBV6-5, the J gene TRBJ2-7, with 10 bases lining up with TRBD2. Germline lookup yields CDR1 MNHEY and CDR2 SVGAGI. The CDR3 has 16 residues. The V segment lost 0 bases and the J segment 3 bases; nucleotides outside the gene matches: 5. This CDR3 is CASSYSIASGSYEQYF. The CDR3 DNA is TGTGCCAGCAGTTACTCGATCGCTAGCGGGAGCTACGAGCAGTACTTC.

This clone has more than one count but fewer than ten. DNA of the CDR3: TGCGCCAGCAGCGTCGGGGAGGGGAACACTGAAGCTTTCTTT. This gives the protein CASSVGEGNTEAFF. The chain is built from TRBV23-1 and TRBJ1-1; D is undetermined. TRBV23-1 is sorted into the ORF group, with uncertain function. V gave up 6 bases and J gave up 1 base, with 12 bases separating them. CDR3 size: 14 residues.

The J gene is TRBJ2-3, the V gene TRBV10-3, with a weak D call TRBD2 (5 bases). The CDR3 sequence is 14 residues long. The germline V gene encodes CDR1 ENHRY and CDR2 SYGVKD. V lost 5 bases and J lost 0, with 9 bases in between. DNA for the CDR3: TGTGCCATCAGTTCCGGCGGGAGCACAGATACGCAGTATTTT. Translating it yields CAISSGGSTDTQYF.

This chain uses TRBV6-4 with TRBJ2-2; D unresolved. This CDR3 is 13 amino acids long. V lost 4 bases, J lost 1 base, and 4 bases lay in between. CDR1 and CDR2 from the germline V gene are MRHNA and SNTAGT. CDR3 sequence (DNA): TGTGCCAGCAGTGCAGGGAACACCGGGGAGCTGTTTTTT. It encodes CASSAGNTGELFF.

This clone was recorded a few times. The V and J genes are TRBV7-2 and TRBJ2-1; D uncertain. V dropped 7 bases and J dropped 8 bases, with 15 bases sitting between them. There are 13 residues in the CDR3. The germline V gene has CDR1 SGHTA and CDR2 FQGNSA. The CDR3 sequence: CASKLPPGHEQFF. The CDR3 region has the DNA TGTGCCAGCAAGCTCCCACCAGGCCATGAGCAGTTCTTC.

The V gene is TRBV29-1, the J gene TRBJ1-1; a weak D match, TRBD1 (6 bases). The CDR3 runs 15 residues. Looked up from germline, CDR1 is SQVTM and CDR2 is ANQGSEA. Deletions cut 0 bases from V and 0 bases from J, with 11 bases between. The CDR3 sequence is CSVEEGTFMNTEAFF. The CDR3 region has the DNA TGCAGCGTTGAAGAAGGGACATTCATGAACACTGAAGCTTTCTTT.

The CDR3 bases are TGTGCCAGCAGCTCAGGGATGGGGGGTCGGACATACGAGCAGTACTTC. It translates to CASSSGMGGRTYEQYF. The chain combines TRBV13 with TRBJ2-7; perhaps TRBD2 as D (6 bases). V shed 4 bases and J shed 4 bases, with 20 bases lying between them. Germline CDR1 reads PRHDT; CDR2 reads FYEKMQ (reference sequence). This CDR3 is built from 16 residues.

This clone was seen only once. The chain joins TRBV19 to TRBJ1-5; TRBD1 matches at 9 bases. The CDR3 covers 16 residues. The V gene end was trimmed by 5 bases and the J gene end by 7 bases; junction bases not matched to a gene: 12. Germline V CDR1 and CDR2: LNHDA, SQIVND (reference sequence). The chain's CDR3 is CASSLGTGTGQQPQHF. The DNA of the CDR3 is TGTGCCAGTAGTTTGGGGACCGGGACAGGGCAACAGCCCCAGCATTTT.

DNA of the CDR3: TGCGCCAGCAGCCAAGGGAGGCGATCTAACTATGGCTACACCTTC. It codes for CASSQGRRSNYGYTF. V gene TRBV4-3 combines with J gene TRBJ1-2; D remains ambiguous. V was trimmed by 1 base and J by 0 bases, leaving 9 bases between them. Germline loops: CDR1 LGHNA, CDR2 YSLEER. CDR3 length: 15 amino acids.

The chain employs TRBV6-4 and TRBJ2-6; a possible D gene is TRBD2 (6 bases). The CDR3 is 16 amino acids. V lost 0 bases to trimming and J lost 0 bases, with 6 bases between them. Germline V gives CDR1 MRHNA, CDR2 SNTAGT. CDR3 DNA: TGTGCCAGCAGTGACTCGGGGGGCTCTGGGGCCAACGTCCTGACTTTC. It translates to CASSDSGGSGANVLTF.

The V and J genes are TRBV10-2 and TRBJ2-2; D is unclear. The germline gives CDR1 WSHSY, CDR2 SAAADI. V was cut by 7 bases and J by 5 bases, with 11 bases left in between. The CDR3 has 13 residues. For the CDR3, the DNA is TGCGCCAGCACAAACTCTAGGACCGGGGAGCTGTTTTTT. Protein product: CASTNSRTGELFF.

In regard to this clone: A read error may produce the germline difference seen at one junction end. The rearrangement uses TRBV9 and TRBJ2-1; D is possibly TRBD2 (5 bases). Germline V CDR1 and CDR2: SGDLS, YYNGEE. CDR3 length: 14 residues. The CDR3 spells CASSVAGDYHEQFF. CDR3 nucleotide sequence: TGTGCCAGCAGCGTAGCTGGAGACTACCATGAGCAGTTCTTC.

The DNA for the CDR3 is TGTGCCAGCAGCCAGGAGACAGGAGATAGCTCCTACGAGCAGTACTTC. This encodes CASSQETGDSSYEQYF. This chain joins TRBV4-2 and TRBJ2-7, with D perhaps TRBD1 (6 bases). The CDR3 covers 16 residues. Germline CDR1 and CDR2: LGHNA and YNFKEQ. V gave up 3 bases and J gave up 0 bases, with 15 bases separating them.

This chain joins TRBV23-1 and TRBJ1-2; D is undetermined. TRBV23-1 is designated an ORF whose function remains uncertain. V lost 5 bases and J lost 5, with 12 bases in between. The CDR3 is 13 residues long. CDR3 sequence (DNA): TGCGCCAGCAGTAGGAGACGGCAGTATGGCTACACCTTC. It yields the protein CASSRRRQYGYTF.

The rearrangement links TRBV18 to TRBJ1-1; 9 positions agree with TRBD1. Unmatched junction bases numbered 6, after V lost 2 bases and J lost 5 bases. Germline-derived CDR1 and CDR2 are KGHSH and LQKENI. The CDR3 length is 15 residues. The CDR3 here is CASSPTGGRVTEAFF. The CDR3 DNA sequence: TGTGCCAGCTCACCAACAGGGGGCAGAGTGACTGAAGCTTTCTTT.

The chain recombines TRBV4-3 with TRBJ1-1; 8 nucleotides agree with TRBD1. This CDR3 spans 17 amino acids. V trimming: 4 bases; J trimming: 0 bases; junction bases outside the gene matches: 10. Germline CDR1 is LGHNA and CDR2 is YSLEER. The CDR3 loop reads CASSRDRSSFMNTEAFF. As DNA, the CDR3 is TGCGCCAGCAGCCGGGACAGGTCCTCTTTCATGAACACTGAAGCTTTCTTT.

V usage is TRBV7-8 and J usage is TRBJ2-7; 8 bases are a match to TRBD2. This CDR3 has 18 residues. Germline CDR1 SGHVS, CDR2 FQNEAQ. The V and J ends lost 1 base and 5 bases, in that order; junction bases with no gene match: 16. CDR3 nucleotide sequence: TGTGCCAGCAGCTTAGTTTCGATTAGGCGGGGGGTATCAAACGAGCAGTACTTC. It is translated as CASSLVSIRRGVSNEQYF. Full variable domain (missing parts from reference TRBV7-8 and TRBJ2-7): GAGVSQSPRYKVAKRGQDVALRCDPISGHVSLFWYQQALGQGPEFLTYFQNEAQLDKSGLPSDRFFAERPEGSVSTLKIQRTQQEDSAVYLCASSLVSIRRGVSNEQYFGPGTRLTVT.

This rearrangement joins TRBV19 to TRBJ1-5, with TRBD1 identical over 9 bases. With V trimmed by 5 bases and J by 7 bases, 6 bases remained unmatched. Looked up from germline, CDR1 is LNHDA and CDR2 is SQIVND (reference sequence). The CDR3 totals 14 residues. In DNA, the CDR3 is TGTGCCAGTAGTGGAGGGACAGGGTCACAGCCCCAGCATTTT. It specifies CASSGGTGSQPQHF. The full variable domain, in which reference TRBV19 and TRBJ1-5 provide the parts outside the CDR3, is DGGITQSPKYLFRKEGQNVTLSCEQNLNHDAMYWYRQDPGQGLRLIYYSQIVNDFQKGDIAEGYSVSREKKESFPLTVTSAQKNPTAFYLCASSGGTGSQPQHFGDGTRLSIL.

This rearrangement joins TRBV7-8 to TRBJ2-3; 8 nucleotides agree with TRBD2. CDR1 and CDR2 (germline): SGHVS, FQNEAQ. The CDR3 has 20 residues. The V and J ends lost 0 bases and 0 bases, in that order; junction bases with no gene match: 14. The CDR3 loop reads CASSLADIGRGGPSTDTQYF. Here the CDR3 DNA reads TGTGCCAGCAGCTTAGCGGATATTGGACGGGGGGGCCCCAGCACAGATACGCAGTATTTT.

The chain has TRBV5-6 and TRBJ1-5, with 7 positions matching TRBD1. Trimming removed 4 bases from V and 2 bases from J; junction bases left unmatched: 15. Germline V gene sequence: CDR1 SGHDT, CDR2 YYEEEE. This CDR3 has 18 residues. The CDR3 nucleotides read TGTGCCAGCAGCCTGAAATCTACAGGGGTGGTCGGCAATCAGCCCCAGCATTTT. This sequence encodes CASSLKSTGVVGNQPQHF.

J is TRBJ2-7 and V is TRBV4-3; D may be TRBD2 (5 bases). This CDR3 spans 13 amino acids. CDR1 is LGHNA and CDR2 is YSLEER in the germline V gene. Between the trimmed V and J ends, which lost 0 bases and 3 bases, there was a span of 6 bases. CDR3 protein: CASSQDRGYEQYF. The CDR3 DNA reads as TGCGCCAGCAGCCAAGATCGGGGCTACGAGCAGTACTTC.

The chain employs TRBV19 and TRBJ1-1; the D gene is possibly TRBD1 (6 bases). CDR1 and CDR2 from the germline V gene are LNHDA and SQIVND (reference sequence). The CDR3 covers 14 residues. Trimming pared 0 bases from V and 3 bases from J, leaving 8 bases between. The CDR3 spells CASSIDWTDTEAFF. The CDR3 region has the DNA TGTGCCAGTAGTATAGATTGGACAGACACTGAAGCTTTCTTT.

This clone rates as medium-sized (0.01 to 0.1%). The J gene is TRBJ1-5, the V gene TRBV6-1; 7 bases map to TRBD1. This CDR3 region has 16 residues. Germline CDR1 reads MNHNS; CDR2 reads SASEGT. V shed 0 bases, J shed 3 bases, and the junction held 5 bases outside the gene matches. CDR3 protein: CASSEAMTGHNQPQHF. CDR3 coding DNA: TGTGCCAGCAGTGAAGCGATGACAGGGCACAATCAGCCCCAGCATTTT.

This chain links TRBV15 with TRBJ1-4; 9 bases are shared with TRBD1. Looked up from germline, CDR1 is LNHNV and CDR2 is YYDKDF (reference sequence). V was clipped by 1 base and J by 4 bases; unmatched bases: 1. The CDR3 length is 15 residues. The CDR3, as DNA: TGTGCCACCAGCAGAGGGGACAGGGATAATGAAAAACTGTTTTTT. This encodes CATSRGDRDNEKLFF.